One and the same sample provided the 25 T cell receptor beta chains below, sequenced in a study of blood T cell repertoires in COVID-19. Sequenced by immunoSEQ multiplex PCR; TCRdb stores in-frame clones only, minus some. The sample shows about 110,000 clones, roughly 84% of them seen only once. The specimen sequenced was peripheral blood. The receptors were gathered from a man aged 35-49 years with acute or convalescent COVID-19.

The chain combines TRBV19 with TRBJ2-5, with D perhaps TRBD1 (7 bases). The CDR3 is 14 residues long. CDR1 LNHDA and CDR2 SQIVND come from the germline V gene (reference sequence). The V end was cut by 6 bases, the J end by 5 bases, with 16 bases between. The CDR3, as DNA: TGTGCCAGTAGGAGGCGGGCAGGGGGGGAGACCCAGTACTTC. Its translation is CASRRRAGGETQYF. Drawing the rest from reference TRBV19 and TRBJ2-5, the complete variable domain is DGGITQSPKYLFRKEGQNVTLSCEQNLNHDAMYWYRQDPGQGLRLIYYSQIVNDFQKGDIAEGYSVSREKKESFPLTVTSAQKNPTAFYLCASRRRAGGETQYFGPGTRLLVL.

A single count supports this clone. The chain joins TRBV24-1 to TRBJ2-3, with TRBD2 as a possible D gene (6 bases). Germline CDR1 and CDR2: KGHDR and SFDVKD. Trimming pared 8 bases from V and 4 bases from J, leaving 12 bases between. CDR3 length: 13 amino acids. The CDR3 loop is CATMEGGADTQYF. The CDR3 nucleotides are TGTGCCACCATGGAGGGAGGAGCAGATACGCAGTATTTT.

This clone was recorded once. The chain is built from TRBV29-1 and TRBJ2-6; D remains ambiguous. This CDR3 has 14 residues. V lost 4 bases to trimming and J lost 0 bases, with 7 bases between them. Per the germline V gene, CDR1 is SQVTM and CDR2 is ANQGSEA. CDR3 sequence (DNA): TGCAGCGTTGTTAGCTCCTCTGGGGCCAACGTCCTGACTTTC. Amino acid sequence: CSVVSSSGANVLTF.

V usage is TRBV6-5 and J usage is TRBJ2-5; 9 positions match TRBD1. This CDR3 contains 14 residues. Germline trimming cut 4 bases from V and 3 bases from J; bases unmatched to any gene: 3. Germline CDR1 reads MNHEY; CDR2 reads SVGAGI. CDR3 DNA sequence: TGTGCCAGCAGTTGGGACAGGGAGGAAGAGACCCAGTACTTC. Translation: CASSWDREEETQYF.

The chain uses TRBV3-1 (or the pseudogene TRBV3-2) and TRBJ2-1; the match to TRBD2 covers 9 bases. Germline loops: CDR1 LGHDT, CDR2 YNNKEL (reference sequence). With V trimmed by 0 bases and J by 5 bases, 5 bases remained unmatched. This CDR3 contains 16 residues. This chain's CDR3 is CASSQDVAGANNEQFF. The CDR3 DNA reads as TGTGCCAGCAGCCAAGATGTAGCGGGGGCCAACAATGAGCAGTTCTTC.

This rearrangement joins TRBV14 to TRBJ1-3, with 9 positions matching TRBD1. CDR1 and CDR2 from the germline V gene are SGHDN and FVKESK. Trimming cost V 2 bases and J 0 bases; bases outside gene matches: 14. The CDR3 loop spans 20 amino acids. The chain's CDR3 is CASSQSNRRKDRGSGNTIYF. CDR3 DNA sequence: TGTGCCAGCAGCCAATCCAACCGTCGGAAGGACAGGGGCTCTGGAAACACCATATATTTT.

The CDR3 sequence is CSVGGSGGRTDTQYF. The CDR3 region has the DNA TGCAGCGTTGGAGGGAGCGGGGGTCGCACAGATACGCAGTATTTT. The chain uses TRBV29-1 and TRBJ2-3; 8 bases are a match to TRBD2. Per germline, CDR1 SQVTM and CDR2 ANQGSEA. After removal of 4 bases from V and 1 base from J, the junction contained 7 bases not matched to a gene. The CDR3 contains 15 residues.

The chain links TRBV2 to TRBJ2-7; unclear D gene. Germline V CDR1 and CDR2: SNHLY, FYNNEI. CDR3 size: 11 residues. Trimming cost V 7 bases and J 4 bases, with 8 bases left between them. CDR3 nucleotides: TGTGCCAGCATCCGCGGTTACGAGCAGTACTTC. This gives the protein CASIRGYEQYF.

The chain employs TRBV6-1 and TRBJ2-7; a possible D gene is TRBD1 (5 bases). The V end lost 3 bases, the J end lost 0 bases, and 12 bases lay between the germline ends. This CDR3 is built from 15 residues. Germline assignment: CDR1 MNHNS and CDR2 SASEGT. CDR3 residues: CASSDDSYSSYEQYF. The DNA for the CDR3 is TGTGCCAGCAGTGACGACAGCTACTCCTCCTACGAGCAGTACTTC.

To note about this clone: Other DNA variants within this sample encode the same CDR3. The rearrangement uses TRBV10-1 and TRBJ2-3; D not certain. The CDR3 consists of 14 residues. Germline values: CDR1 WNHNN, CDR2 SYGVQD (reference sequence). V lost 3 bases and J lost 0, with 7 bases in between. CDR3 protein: CASSESRSTDTQYF. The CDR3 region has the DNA TGCGCCAGCAGTGAATCTAGGAGCACAGATACGCAGTATTTT.

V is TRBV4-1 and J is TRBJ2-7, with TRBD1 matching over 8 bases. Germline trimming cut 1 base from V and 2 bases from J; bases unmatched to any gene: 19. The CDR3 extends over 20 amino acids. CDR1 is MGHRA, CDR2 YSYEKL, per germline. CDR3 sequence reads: CASSQVFLISWTQGAYEQYF. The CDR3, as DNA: TGCGCCAGCAGCCAAGTTTTTCTTATATCGTGGACACAGGGGGCCTACGAGCAGTACTTC.

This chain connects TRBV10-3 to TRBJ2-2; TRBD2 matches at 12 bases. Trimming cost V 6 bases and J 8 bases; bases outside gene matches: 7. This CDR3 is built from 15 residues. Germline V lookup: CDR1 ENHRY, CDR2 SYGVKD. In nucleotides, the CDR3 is TGTGCCATCAGGGCCCTCGGACTAGCGGGAGGGGAGCTGTTTTTT. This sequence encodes CAIRALGLAGGELFF.

DNA for the CDR3: TGTGCCAGCAGCGCCAACCGACTGGTACCGAGCTCTGGGGCCAACGTCCTGACTTTC. As protein: CASSANRLVPSSGANVLTF. This chain joins TRBV9 and TRBJ2-6, with D hard to call. V was cut by 3 bases and J by 0 bases, with 19 bases left in between. There are 19 residues in the CDR3. Germline CDR1 and CDR2: SGDLS and YYNGEE.

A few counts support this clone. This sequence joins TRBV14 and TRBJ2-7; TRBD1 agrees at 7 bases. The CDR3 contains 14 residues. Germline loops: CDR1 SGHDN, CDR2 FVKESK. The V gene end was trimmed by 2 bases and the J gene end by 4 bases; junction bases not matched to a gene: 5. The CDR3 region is CASSQSGQYYEQYF. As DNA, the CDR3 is TGTGCCAGCAGCCAATCGGGACAGTATTACGAGCAGTACTTC.

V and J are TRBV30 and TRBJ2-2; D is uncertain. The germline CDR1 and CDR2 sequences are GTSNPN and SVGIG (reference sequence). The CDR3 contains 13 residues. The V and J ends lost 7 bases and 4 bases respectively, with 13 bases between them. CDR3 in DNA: TGTGCCTCATCTGTTTACGGCACCGGGGAGCTGTTTTTT. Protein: CASSVYGTGELFF.

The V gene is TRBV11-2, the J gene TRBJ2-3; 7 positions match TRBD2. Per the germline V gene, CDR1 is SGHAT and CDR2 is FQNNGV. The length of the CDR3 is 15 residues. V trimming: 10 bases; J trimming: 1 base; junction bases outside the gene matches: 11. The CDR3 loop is CATPSQRDRTDTQYF. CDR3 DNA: TGTGCCACCCCTTCGCAGCGGGACCGCACAGATACGCAGTATTTT. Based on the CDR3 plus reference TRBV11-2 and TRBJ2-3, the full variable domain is EAGVAQSPRYKIIEKRQSVAFWCNPISGHATLYWYQQILGQGPKLLIQFQNNGVVDDSQLPKDRFSAERLKGVDSTLKIQPAKLEDSAVYLCATPSQRDRTDTQYFGPGTRLTVL.

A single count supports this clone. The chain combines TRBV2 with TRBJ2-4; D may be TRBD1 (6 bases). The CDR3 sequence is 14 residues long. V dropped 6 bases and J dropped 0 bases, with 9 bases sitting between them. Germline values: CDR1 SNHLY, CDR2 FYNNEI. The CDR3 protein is CASRQGLAKNIQYF. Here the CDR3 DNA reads TGTGCCAGCAGACAGGGTCTAGCCAAAAACATTCAGTACTTC.

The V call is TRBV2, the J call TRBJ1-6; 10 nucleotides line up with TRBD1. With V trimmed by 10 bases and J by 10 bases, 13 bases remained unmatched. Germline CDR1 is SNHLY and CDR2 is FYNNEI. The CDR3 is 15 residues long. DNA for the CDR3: TGTGCCACAGGGGGACAGGGGACAATGGGGTCACCCCTCCACTTT. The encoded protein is CATGGQGTMGSPLHF.

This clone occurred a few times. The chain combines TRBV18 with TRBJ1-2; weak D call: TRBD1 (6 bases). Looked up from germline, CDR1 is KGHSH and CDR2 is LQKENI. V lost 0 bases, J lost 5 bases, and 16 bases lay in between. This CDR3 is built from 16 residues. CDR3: CASSPPPVTGNYGYTF. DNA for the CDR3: TGTGCCAGCTCACCACCCCCTGTGACAGGCAATTATGGCTACACCTTC.

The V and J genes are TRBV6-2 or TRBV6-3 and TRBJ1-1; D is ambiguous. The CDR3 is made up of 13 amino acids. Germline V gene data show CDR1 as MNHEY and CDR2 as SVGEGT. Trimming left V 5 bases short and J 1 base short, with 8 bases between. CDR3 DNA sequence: TGTGCCAGCAGTACGGGATCGAACACTGAAGCTTTCTTT. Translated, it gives CASSTGSNTEAFF.

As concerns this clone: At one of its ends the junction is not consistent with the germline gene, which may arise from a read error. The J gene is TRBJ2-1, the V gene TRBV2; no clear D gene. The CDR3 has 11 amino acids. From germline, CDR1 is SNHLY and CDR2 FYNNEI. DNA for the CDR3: TGTGCCAGCAGTTCATACAATGATCAGTTCTTC. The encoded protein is CASSSYNDQFF.

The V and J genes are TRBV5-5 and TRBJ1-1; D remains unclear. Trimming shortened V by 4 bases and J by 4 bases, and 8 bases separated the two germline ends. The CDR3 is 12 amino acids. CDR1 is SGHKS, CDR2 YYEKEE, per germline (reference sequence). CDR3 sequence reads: CASSVLPTEAFF. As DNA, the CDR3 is TGTGCCAGCAGCGTACTCCCCACTGAAGCTTTCTTT.

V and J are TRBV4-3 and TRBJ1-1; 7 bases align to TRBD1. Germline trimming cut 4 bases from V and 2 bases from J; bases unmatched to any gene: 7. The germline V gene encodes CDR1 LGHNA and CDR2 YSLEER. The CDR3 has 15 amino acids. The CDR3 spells CASSPLWTGNTEAFF. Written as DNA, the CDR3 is TGCGCCAGCAGCCCCCTATGGACAGGCAACACTGAAGCTTTCTTT.

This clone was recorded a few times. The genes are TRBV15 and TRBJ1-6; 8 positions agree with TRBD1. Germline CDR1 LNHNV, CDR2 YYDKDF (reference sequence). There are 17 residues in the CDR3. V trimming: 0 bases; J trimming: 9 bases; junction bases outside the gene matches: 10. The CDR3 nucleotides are TGTGCCACCAGCAGAGATTGGCCAGGGGGCAGTGGTTCACCCCTCCACTTT. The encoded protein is CATSRDWPGGSGSPLHF.

CDR3 sequence reads: CASSSDRSSYNEQFF. CDR3 nucleotide sequence: TGTGCCAGCAGCTCCGACAGGAGCTCCTACAATGAGCAGTTCTTC. This chain connects TRBV7-2 to TRBJ2-1, with D tentatively TRBD1 (6 bases). The CDR3 covers 15 residues. Trimming cost V 4 bases and J 0 bases, with 10 bases left between them. CDR1 and CDR2 (germline): SGHTA, FQGNSA.